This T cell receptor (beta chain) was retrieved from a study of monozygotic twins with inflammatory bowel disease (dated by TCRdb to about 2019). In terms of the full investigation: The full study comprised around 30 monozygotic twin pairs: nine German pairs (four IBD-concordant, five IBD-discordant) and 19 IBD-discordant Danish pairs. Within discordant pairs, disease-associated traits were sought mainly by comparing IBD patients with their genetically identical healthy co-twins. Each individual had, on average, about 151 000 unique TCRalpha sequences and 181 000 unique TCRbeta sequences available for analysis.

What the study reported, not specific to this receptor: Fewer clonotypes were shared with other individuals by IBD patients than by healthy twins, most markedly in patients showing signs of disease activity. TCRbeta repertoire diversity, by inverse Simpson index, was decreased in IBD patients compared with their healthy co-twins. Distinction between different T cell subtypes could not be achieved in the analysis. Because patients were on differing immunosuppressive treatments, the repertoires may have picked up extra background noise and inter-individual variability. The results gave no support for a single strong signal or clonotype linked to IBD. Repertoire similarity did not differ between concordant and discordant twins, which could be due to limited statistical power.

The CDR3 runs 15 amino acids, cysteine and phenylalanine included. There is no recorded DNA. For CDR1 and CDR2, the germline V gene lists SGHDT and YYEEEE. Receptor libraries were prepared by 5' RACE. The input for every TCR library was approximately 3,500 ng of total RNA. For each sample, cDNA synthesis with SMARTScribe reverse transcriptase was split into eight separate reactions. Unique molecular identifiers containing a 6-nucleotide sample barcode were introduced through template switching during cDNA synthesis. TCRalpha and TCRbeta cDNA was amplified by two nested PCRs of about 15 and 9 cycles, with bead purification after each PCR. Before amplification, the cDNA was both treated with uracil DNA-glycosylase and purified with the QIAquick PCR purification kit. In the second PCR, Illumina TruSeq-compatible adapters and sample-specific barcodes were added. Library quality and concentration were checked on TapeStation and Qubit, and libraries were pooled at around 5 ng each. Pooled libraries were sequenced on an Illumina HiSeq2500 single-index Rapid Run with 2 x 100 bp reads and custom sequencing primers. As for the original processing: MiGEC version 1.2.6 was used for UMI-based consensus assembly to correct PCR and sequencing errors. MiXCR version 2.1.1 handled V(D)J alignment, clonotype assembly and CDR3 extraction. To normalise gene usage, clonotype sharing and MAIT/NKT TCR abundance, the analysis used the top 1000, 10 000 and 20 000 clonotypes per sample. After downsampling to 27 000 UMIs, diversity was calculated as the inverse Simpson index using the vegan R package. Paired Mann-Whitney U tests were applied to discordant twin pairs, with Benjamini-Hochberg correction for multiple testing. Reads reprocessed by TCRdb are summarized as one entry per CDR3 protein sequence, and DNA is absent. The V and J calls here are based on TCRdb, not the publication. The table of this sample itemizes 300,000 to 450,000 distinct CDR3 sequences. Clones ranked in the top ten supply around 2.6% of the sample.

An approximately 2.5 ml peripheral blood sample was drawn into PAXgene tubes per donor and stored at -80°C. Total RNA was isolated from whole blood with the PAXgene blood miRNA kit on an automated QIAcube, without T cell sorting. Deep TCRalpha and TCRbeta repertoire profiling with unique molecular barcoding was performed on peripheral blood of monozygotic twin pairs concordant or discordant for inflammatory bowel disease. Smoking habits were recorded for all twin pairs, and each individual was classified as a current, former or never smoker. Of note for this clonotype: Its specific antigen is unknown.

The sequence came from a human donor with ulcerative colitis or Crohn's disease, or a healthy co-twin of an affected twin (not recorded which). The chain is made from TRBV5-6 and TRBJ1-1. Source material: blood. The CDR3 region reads CASSLSGGTNTEAFF.